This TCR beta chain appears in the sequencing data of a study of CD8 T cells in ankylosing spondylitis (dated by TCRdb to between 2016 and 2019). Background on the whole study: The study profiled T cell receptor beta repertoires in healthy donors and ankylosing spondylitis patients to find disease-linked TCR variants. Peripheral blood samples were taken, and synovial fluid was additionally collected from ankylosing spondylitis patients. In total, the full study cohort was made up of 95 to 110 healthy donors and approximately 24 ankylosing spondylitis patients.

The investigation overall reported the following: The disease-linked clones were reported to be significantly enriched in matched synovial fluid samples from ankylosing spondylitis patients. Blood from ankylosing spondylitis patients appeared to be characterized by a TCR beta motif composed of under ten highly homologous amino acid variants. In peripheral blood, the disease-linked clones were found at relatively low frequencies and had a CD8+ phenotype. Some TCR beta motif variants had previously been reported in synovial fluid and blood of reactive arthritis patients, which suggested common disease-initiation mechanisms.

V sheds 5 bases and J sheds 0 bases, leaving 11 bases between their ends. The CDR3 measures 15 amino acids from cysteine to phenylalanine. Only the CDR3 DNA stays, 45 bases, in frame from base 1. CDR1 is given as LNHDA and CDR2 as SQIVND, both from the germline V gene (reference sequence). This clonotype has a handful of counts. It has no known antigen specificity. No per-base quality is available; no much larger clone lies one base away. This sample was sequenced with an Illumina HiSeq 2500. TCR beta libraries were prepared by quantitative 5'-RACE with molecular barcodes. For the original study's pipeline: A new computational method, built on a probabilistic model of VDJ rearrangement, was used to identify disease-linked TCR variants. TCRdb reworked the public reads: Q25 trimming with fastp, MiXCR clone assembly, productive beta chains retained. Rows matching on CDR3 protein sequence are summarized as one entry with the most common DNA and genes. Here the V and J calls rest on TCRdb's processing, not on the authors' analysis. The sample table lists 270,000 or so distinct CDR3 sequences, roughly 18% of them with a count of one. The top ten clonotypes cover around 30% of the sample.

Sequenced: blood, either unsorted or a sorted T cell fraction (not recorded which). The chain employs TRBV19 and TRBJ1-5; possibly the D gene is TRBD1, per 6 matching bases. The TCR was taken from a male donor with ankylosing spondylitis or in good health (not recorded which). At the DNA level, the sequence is TGTGCCAGTAGTGGGGGCCAGCTTAGCAATCAGCCCCAGCATTTT. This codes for CASSGGQLSNQPQHF.